The sequence of this T cell receptor beta chain was determined in a study of T-cell reconstitution after alpha-beta-depleted transplantation in children. Whole-study results and caveats: The study traced high day-60 TCRbeta diversity in some patients to surviving recipient T cells and thymic progenitors. Alpha-beta T cells present about two months after transplant were reported to originate from several hundred expanded graft clones. T-cell numbers and diversity one year post-transplant derived largely from freshly generated T cells.

The CDR3 is made up of 13 amino acids. Trimming took off 5 bases at V and 2 bases at J, with 9 bases between the two ends. Germline CDR1 reads DFQATT; CDR2 reads SNEGSKA (reference sequence). This sample's TCRbeta library carried unique molecular identifier barcodes. TCRdb re-derived calls from the PCR reads in MiXCR, one entry per CDR3 protein. The sample has 330,000 or so distinct CDR3 sequences, 10% seen once. On this clonotype: Antigen specificity is unknown.

The material sequenced was PBMCs, taken before TCRalphabeta/CD19-depleted stem cell transplant. The chain links TRBV20-1 to TRBJ2-2; D perhaps matches TRBD2 (6 bases). The sequence was collected from a boy in the first two years of life with acute myeloid leukemia, due to receive a stem cell transplant. This CDR3 reads CSASGTNTGELFF. CDR3 bases: TGCAGTGCTTCCGGGACTAACACCGGGGAGCTGTTTTTT.